Listed below are T cell receptor beta chains from one sample, sequenced in a study of identifying expanded T cells in peripheral blood. Data came from immunoSEQ multiplex PCR; TCRdb stores just in-frame clones and leaves some out. Of over 100,000 clones in the sample, 88% were seen once. Material: blood. The receptor set was obtained from a person between 18 and 75 years old in good health. The CDR3 runs from the conserved cysteine through the conserved F or W. A D gene is named only where the DNA matches it firmly. Expanded clones get a size class; other rows say once, few or many, or leave the size out.

TRBV7-9	TRBJ1-3	-	-	TGTGCCAGCAGCCCGAGAAACACCATATATTTT	CASSPRNTIYF
TRBV19	TRBJ1-5	-	TRBD1	TGTGCCAGTAGTGTGGGACAGGGTATTTTTCAGCCCCAGCATTTT	CASSVGQGIFQPQHF
TRBV29-1	TRBJ2-7	-	-	TGCAGCGTTGCCTCCATGGGGGATCTCTACGAGCAGTACTTC	CSVASMGDLYEQYF
TRBV19	TRBJ1-5	-	-	TGTGCCAGTAGTTGGCGGACAGCGCTCTTTCAGCCCCAGCATTTT	CASSWRTALFQPQHF
TRBV14	TRBJ2-3	few	-	TGTGCCAGCAGCCAAGGCTGGGATACGCAGTATTTT	CASSQGWDTQYF
TRBV7-9	TRBJ1-2	-	-	TGTGCCAGCAGCCCCCAGACAGTTGGCTACACCTTC	CASSPQTVGYTF
TRBV7-8	TRBJ2-1	-	TRBD2	TGTGCCAGCACTGAAGCGGGGGGGAGATACAATGAGCAGTTCTTC	CASTEAGGRYNEQFF
TRBV28	TRBJ2-3	-	-	TGTGCCAGCACCAAGACAGAAGCTAGTATCTATACGCAGTATTTT	CASTKTEASIYTQYF
TRBV4-2	TRBJ1-5	-	-	TGTGCCAGCAGCCCCAACAGGGATCAGCCCCAGCATTTT	CASSPNRDQPQHF
TRBV6-4	TRBJ2-6	-	-	TGTGCCAGCAGGGGCTCTGGGGCCAACGTCCTGACTTTC	CASRGSGANVLTF
TRBV15	TRBJ2-7	-	TRBD2	TGTGCCACCAGCAGAGAGCTAGCGGGAGTCTACGAGCAGTACTTC	CATSRELAGVYEQYF
TRBV5-8	TRBJ1-2	-	-	TGTGCCAGTCAGCTTGCCCCGAACAGGCTCTATGGCTACACCTTC	CASQLAPNRLYGYTF
TRBV5-8	TRBJ2-3	-	-	TGTGCCAGCAGCTTAGGGGTAAAGCACACAGATACGCAGTATTTT	CASSLGVKHTDTQYF
TRBV7-9	TRBJ1-1	-	-	TGCGCCAGCAGCCAAAGGAGGGGATCTGAAGCTTTCTTT	CASSQRRGSEAFF
TRBV19	TRBJ2-5	-	TRBD1	TGTGCCAGTCGCTCGACAGGGGAAGAGACCCAGTACTTC	CASRSTGEETQYF
TRBV2	TRBJ2-5	-	TRBD2	TGTGCCAGCAGTGAACTGGCTAGCGGCCAAGAGACCCAGTACTTC	CASSELASGQETQYF
TRBV5-5	TRBJ2-7	-	-	TGTGCCAGCAGCTTGGACGGGGGCAGGGTAGAGCAGTACTTC	CASSLDGGRVEQYF
TRBV28	TRBJ2-1	-	TRBD1	TGTGCCAGCAGTTTAGCACAGGGGGGATACAATGAGCAGTTCTTC	CASSLAQGGYNEQFF
TRBV6-1	TRBJ2-3	-	-	TGTGCCAGCAGTGATCAGGGCACAGATACGCAGTATTTT	CASSDQGTDTQYF
TRBV18	TRBJ2-7	-	TRBD1	TGTGCCAGCTCACCTGGGACAGGGGGGTCCTACGAGCAGTACTTC	CASSPGTGGSYEQYF
TRBV7-2	TRBJ2-5	-	TRBD2	TGTGCCAGCAGCCCCCAAACGGGAGGAGAGACCCAGTACTTC	CASSPQTGGETQYF
TRBV29-1	TRBJ2-1	-	TRBD2	TGCAGCGTTGACCGAGAGAGCGGGAGTTATGAGCAGTTCTTC	CSVDRESGSYEQFF
TRBV27	TRBJ2-7	-	TRBD1	TGTGCCAGCAGTTTAGGGGACAGAAGCTACGAGCAGTACTTC	CASSLGDRSYEQYF
TRBV18	TRBJ1-3	-	TRBD1	TGTGCCAGCTCACCGGGGACAGTACCCTCTGGAAACACCATATATTTT	CASSPGTVPSGNTIYF
TRBV7-2	TRBJ2-1	-	TRBD2	TGTGCCAGCAGCCAGATGGGACTAGCGGGAGGCCGTTCCAAAGGGCAGTTCTTC	CASSQMGLAGGRSKGQFF
TRBV5-1	TRBJ2-7	-	TRBD2	TGCGCCAGCAGGACGGGGGGGACCACCTACGAGCAGTACTTC	CASRTGGTTYEQYF
TRBV6-5	TRBJ1-2	-	TRBD1	TGTGCCAGCAGACACCGGGACAGGGGGTATGGCTACACCTTC	CASRHRDRGYGYTF
TRBV5-6	TRBJ1-5	-	-	TGTGCCAGCAGCTTTAGGGGTGGAGGACAGCCCCAGCATTTT	CASSFRGGGQPQHF
TRBV5-4	TRBJ2-3	-	TRBD2	TGTGCCAGCAGCCCCAGGGCGGGAGCGGGCCCAGATACGCAGTATTTT	CASSPRAGAGPDTQYF
TRBV5-1	TRBJ1-2	-	-	TGCGCCAGCAGCTTGACGGAAAACTATGGCTACACCTTC	CASSLTENYGYTF
TRBV5-8	TRBJ2-1	medium-sized	-	TGTGCCAGCAGCTTTCCTTCGGGGTTTGGCTACAATGAGCAGTTCTTC	CASSFPSGFGYNEQFF
TRBV14	TRBJ1-2	-	-	TGTGCCAGCAGCCCGCCCGGGAACAAATACTATGGCTACACCTTC	CASSPPGNKYYGYTF
TRBV5-6	TRBJ2-5	-	-	TGTGCCAGCAGCCCGCTGGTCAGCTCGGTCGAGACCCAGTACTTC	CASSPLVSSVETQYF
TRBV7-2	TRBJ1-4	-	-	TGTGCCAGCAGCCCCAAACAGCACCCTAATGAAAAACTGTTTTTT	CASSPKQHPNEKLFF
TRBV14	TRBJ2-5	-	TRBD2	TGTGCCAGCAGCCTTAGCGGGAGCGGGGAGACCCAGTACTTC	CASSLSGSGETQYF
TRBV6-6	TRBJ2-7	-	TRBD2	TGTGCCAGCAGGGGGGGGTCCTACGAGCAGTACTTC	CASRGGSYEQYF
TRBV5-1	TRBJ1-1	-	-	TGCGCCAGCAGCTTGGTTGGCTCTCCGAACACTGAAGCTTTCTTT	CASSLVGSPNTEAFF
TRBV4-3	TRBJ2-2	few	-	TGCGCCAGCAGCCAAGAGCAGGGCGGGGAGCTGTTTTTT	CASSQEQGGELFF
TRBV27	TRBJ2-1	-	-	TGTGCCAGCAGCCCTACCAGCCGGGTCTACAATGAGCAGTTCTTC	CASSPTSRVYNEQFF
TRBV2	TRBJ1-1	-	-	TGTGCCAGCAGAGAGCAGGGTTTTGGCACTGAAGCTTTCTTT	CASREQGFGTEAFF
TRBV4-2	TRBJ2-2	-	-	TGTGCCAGCAGCCAAGAGGGGGCGCGGACGAACACCGGGGAGCTGTTTTTT	CASSQEGARTNTGELFF
TRBV5-1	TRBJ1-1	-	TRBD1	TGCGCCAGCAGCCTAAGCCGACAGGGTGTGAACACTGAAGCTTTCTTT	CASSLSRQGVNTEAFF
TRBV5-1	TRBJ2-5	-	-	TGCGCCAGCAGCTTGGCAGGCCCCCAAGAGACCCAGTACTTC	CASSLAGPQETQYF
TRBV19	TRBJ2-4	-	-	TGTGCCAGTTATATCCACAAAAACATTCAGTACTTC	CASYIHKNIQYF
TRBV7-9	TRBJ2-3	-	-	TGTGCCAGCAGCTCCCCGGCAGTTACGCAGTATTTT	CASSSPAVTQYF
TRBV19	TRBJ1-1	-	-	TGTGCCAGTAGTATAGAGCCGGCGCGGGATCTAGCTTTCTTT	CASSIEPARDLAFF
TRBV27	TRBJ2-3	-	-	TGTGCCAGCAGTTTACCTCAGCGCACAGATACGCAGTATTTT	CASSLPQRTDTQYF
TRBV5-4	TRBJ2-7	once	-	TGTGCCAGCAGCCTCGGCGTCCACGGGAGTGGTTACGAGCAGTACTTC	CASSLGVHGSGYEQYF
TRBV7-3	TRBJ2-5	-	TRBD2	TGTGCCAGCAGCTTAGGCGGGAGCCAAGAGACCCAGTACTTC	CASSLGGSQETQYF
TRBV19	TRBJ2-3	-	-	TGTGCCAGTGACTCGGGGGTAGGGGACAGAGCTTCAGATACGCAGTATTTT	CASDSGVGDRASDTQYF
TRBV13	TRBJ1-1	once	-	TGTGCCAGCAGCCTGAAGACGTTAACCCTCTCGAACACTGAAGCTTTCTTT	CASSLKTLTLSNTEAFF